This entry lists 32 T cell receptor beta chains sequenced from one sample in a study of T cell responses to AZD1222 COVID-19 vaccine. Assay used: immunoSEQ multiplex PCR; TCRdb lists only in-frame clones, some missing. Of 150,000 to 200,000 clones in the sample, about nine tenths were seen once. The sequencing here drew on peripheral blood, taken on day 0 of AZD1222 vaccination. These receptors were taken from an adult in good health.

V usage is TRBV3-1 (or the pseudogene TRBV3-2) and J usage is TRBJ2-1; D possibly matches TRBD1 or TRBD2 (5 bases each). Between the trimmed V and J ends, which lost 2 bases and 2 bases, there was a span of 10 bases. The CDR3 extends over 15 amino acids. Germline CDR1 and CDR2: LGHDT and YNNKEL (reference sequence). Here the CDR3 DNA reads TGTGCCAGCAGCCAACTCGGGGCAACCTACAATGAGCAGTTCTTC. Encoded protein: CASSQLGATYNEQFF.

This chain links TRBV5-6 with TRBJ2-3; weak D call: TRBD1 (5 bases). CDR3 length equals 13 residues. Per germline, CDR1 SGHDT and CDR2 YYEEEE. V shed 0 bases and J shed 6 bases, with 8 bases lying between them. The CDR3 region has the DNA TGTGCCAGCAGCTTGGGACCAGGGGATACGCAGTATTTT. Amino acid sequence: CASSLGPGDTQYF.

This clone showed up just a few times. This chain connects TRBV7-8 to TRBJ2-5; 7 nucleotides line up with TRBD1. Per the germline V gene, CDR1 is SGHVS and CDR2 is FQNEAQ. After removal of 4 bases from V and 5 bases from J, the junction contained 10 bases not matched to a gene. The CDR3 loop spans 15 amino acids. CDR3: CASSSRQGPSETQYF. In DNA, the CDR3 is TGTGCCAGCAGCTCGAGACAGGGCCCCTCGGAGACCCAGTACTTC.

The genes are TRBV18 and TRBJ2-7, with D possibly matching TRBD2 (5 bases). Germline CDR1 and CDR2: KGHSH and LQKENI. The CDR3 spans 13 residues. V gave up 4 bases and J gave up 1 base, with 8 bases separating them. The CDR3 nucleotides read TGTGCCAGCTCACGGGAGAATTCCTACGAGCAGTACTTC. Translation: CASSRENSYEQYF.

The chain uses TRBV27 and TRBJ1-1, with D maybe TRBD1 (5 bases). The CDR3 sequence is 13 residues long. Germline V gives CDR1 MNHEY, CDR2 SMNVEV (reference sequence). Trimming pared 2 bases from V and 5 bases from J, leaving 9 bases between. The CDR3 nucleotides read TGTGCCAGCAGTTTACTAGGGGAGACTGAAGCTTTCTTT. Its protein is CASSLLGETEAFF.

This clone appeared a single time. This sequence joins TRBV6-5 and TRBJ2-7, with D perhaps TRBD2 (6 bases). The length of the CDR3 is 15 residues. Germline CDR1 reads MNHEY; CDR2 reads SVGAGI. Trimming left V 2 bases short and J 2 bases short, with 13 bases between. This CDR3 is CASSYNIGGTYEQYF. The CDR3 bases are TGTGCCAGCAGTTACAATATCGGGGGAACCTACGAGCAGTACTTC.

This chain uses TRBV14 with TRBJ2-3, with D perhaps matching TRBD1 or TRBD2 (5 bases each). Deletions cut 1 base from V and 2 bases from J, with 16 bases between. Germline CDR1 reads SGHDN; CDR2 reads FVKESK. The CDR3 has 17 residues. CDR3 residues: CASSQVTRGRPTDTQYF. Here the CDR3 DNA reads TGTGCCAGCAGCCAAGTAACGAGGGGCAGACCCACAGATACGCAGTATTTT.

This chain connects TRBV5-4 to TRBJ2-2, with a tentative D call TRBD2 (5 bases). Germline CDR1 reads SGHNT; CDR2 reads YYREEE (reference sequence). The CDR3 spans 12 residues. The V gene lost 4 bases and the J gene lost 7 bases, with 8 bases spanning the gap. CDR3 sequence: CASSTGLGELFF. The CDR3 nucleotides read TGTGCCAGCAGCACCGGACTCGGGGAGCTGTTTTTT.

CDR3 region: CASSLGQGVGNEQFF. In nucleotides, the CDR3 is TGTGCCAGCAGTCTGGGACAGGGAGTGGGCAATGAGCAGTTCTTC. The chain links TRBV7-7 to TRBJ2-1; the match to TRBD1 covers 9 bases. V lost 6 bases to trimming and J lost 6 bases; unmatched junction nucleotides: 9. Germline V CDR1 and CDR2: SSHAT, FNYEAQ (reference sequence). This CDR3 is built from 15 residues.

The chain links TRBV5-1 to TRBJ2-1; 9 positions match TRBD1. Germline V CDR1 and CDR2: SGHRS, YFSETQ. The length of the CDR3 is 17 residues. V shed 0 bases, J shed 3 bases, and the junction held 7 bases outside the gene matches. CDR3 residues: CASSLASGTGYYNEQFF. In DNA form, the CDR3 reads TGCGCCAGCAGCTTGGCATCTGGGACAGGGTACTACAATGAGCAGTTCTTC.

V and J are TRBV30 and TRBJ1-2; D possibly corresponds to TRBD1 (6 bases). V lost 3 bases and J 4 bases, leaving 12 bases between the germline ends. CDR1 is GTSNPN and CDR2 is SVGIG in the germline V gene (reference sequence). CDR3 length equals 13 residues. CDR3 amino acids: CAWSRDKPYGYTF. The CDR3 coding sequence is TGTGCCTGGAGCCGGGACAAACCCTATGGCTACACCTTC.

This rearrangement joins TRBV6-6 to TRBJ2-3; no clear D gene. CDR3 length: 13 amino acids. CDR1 MNHNY and CDR2 SVGAGI come from the germline V gene (reference sequence). V lost 0 bases, J lost 3 bases, and 4 bases lay in between. The CDR3 is CASSYSETDTQYF. The CDR3 nucleotides are TGTGCCAGCAGTTACTCGGAGACAGATACGCAGTATTTT.

The genes are TRBV4-1 and TRBJ1-5, with TRBD1 as a possible D gene (5 bases). Germline lookup yields CDR1 MGHRA and CDR2 YSYEKL. This CDR3 comprises 14 residues. Trimming removed 0 bases from V and 12 bases from J, with 15 bases in between. This CDR3 reads CASSQDGLIRGQHF. The DNA for the CDR3 is TGCGCCAGCAGCCAAGATGGCCTCATAAGGGGCCAGCATTTT.

The J gene is TRBJ1-2, the V gene TRBV14; perhaps TRBD1 as D (6 bases). Germline CDR1 SGHDN, CDR2 FVKESK. The CDR3 is 15 residues long. The germline V and J ends were trimmed by 0 bases and 5 bases, with 13 bases remaining between them. The CDR3 DNA is TGTGCCAGCAGCCAAGATCGAGGGGGGGGTTATGGCTACACCTTC. Its protein product is CASSQDRGGGYGYTF.

This clone was counted a few times. The chain has TRBV5-1 and TRBJ2-2; TRBD2 matches at 10 bases. This CDR3 contains 15 residues. V gave up 0 bases and J gave up 7 bases; unmatched junction bases: 3. Germline V gene sequence: CDR1 SGHRS, CDR2 YFSETQ. The CDR3 DNA is TGCGCCAGCAGCTTGGCTAGCGGGAGACACGGGGAGCTGTTTTTT. It yields the protein CASSLASGRHGELFF.

V gene TRBV25-1 combines with J gene TRBJ1-2; no reliable D call. Deletions cut 5 bases from V and 4 bases from J, with 8 bases between. From germline, CDR1 is MGHDK and CDR2 SYGVNS. The CDR3 is 12 amino acids. CDR3 in DNA: TGTGCCAGCAGTTCTCGGGTCTATGGCTACACCTTC. Translation gives CASSSRVYGYTF.

The gene calls are TRBV19 and TRBJ2-1; a possible D gene is TRBD2 (6 bases). Germline CDR1 and CDR2: LNHDA and SQIVND (reference sequence). This CDR3 contains 15 residues. Trimming stripped 4 bases from V and 0 bases from J, with 10 bases between. The CDR3 nucleotides read TGTGCCAGTAGTACAACGACTAGCTCCTACAATGAGCAGTTCTTC. Residues: CASSTTTSSYNEQFF.

The chain recombines TRBV11-2 with TRBJ1-2, with D hard to call. The CDR3 is 13 amino acids. V lost 2 bases to trimming and J lost 1 base, with 5 bases between them. Germline V gives CDR1 SGHAT, CDR2 FQNNGV. The CDR3 DNA follows: TGTGCCAGCAGCTTATCGCATAACTATGGCTACACCTTC. Residues: CASSLSHNYGYTF.

This clone was recorded only once. This chain uses TRBV24-1 with TRBJ2-1; D might be TRBD2 (6 bases). This CDR3 comprises 13 residues. Deletions cut 7 bases from V and 5 bases from J, with 11 bases between. From germline, CDR1 is KGHDR and CDR2 SFDVKD. The CDR3, as DNA: TGTGCCACCAGCTTTGCGGGGCACAATGAGCAGTTCTTC. It encodes CATSFAGHNEQFF.

This clone was counted between two and nine times. V gene TRBV6-5 combines with J gene TRBJ1-5; no reliable D call. CDR3 size: 13 residues. The V end lost 5 bases, the J end lost 0 bases, and 5 bases lay between the germline ends. The V gene's germline CDR1 is MNHEY and CDR2 SVGAGI. Here the CDR3 DNA reads TGTGCCAGCAGTCAAACTAGCAATCAGCCCCAGCATTTT. Translation gives CASSQTSNQPQHF.

The rearrangement links TRBV28 to TRBJ2-7, with 7 nucleotides matching TRBD2. The CDR3 is 15 amino acids. Germline CDR1 and CDR2: MDHEN and SYDVKM. Trimming cost V 5 bases and J 4 bases; bases outside gene matches: 11. In DNA, the CDR3 is TGTGCCAGCAGTCCCACCCGGGAGGACGGGTACGAGCAGTACTTC. This gives the protein CASSPTREDGYEQYF.

The chain carries TRBV6-1 and TRBJ1-5; 9 nucleotides agree with TRBD1. Germline V gene sequence: CDR1 MNHNS, CDR2 SASEGT. Unmatched junction bases numbered 7, after V lost 2 bases and J lost 5 bases. The CDR3 runs to 16 residues. The CDR3 reads CASSERTGTGYQPQHF. Written as DNA, the CDR3 is TGTGCCAGCAGTGAAAGGACAGGGACAGGGTATCAGCCCCAGCATTTT.

The V gene is TRBV5-1, the J gene TRBJ1-6; D not resolved. The germline CDR1 and CDR2 sequences are SGHRS and YFSETQ. The length of the CDR3 is 17 residues. V lost 4 bases and J lost 4, with 18 bases in between. CDR3 sequence (DNA): TGCGCCAGCAGCCCTAAGGATCCGCGGACGTATAATTCACCCCTCCACTTT. It yields the protein CASSPKDPRTYNSPLHF.

Ten or more counts support this clone. The chain links TRBV5-5 to TRBJ2-7, with 7 bases identical to TRBD1. The CDR3 is 13 residues long. V lost 4 bases, J lost 5 bases, and 6 bases stayed unmatched. The germline CDR1 and CDR2 sequences are SGHKS and YYEKEE (reference sequence). CDR3 region: CASSPHRGHEQYF. The CDR3 DNA reads TGTGCCAGCAGCCCCCACAGGGGACACGAGCAGTACTTC.

CDR3 DNA: TGCAGCGTTGATAAAGGGACAGGGAACTACGAGCAGTACTTC. Translation: CSVDKGTGNYEQYF. The V and J genes are TRBV29-1 and TRBJ2-7; 9 nucleotides match TRBD1. V trimming: 3 bases; J trimming: 3 bases; junction bases outside the gene matches: 6. Germline loops: CDR1 SQVTM, CDR2 ANQGSEA. This CDR3 contains 14 residues.

The DNA for the CDR3 is TGTGCCAGCAGTGAGTTTGAGCGAAAAAGTGGGAATAGCAATCAGCCCCAGCATTTT. This encodes CASSEFERKSGNSNQPQHF. The V call is TRBV2, the J call TRBJ1-5; D uncertain. V was cut by 3 bases and J by 0 bases, with 21 bases left in between. CDR1 is SNHLY, CDR2 FYNNEI, per germline. The CDR3 spans 19 residues.

This clone was seen only a few times. This chain links TRBV20-1 with TRBJ1-2, with D possibly matching TRBD1 (5 bases). CDR1 is DFQATT and CDR2 is SNEGSKA in the germline V gene (reference sequence). This CDR3 is built from 11 residues. Trimming took 3 bases from V and 8 from J, leaving 10 bases between them. The CDR3 protein is CSASGGLGYTF. CDR3 DNA sequence: TGCAGTGCTAGCGGGGGACTCGGCTACACCTTC.

This chain joins TRBV10-3 and TRBJ2-1, with TRBD2 matching 10 bases. V dropped 2 bases and J dropped 0; count of bases not matched to a gene: 4. CDR3 length: 17 amino acids. Germline lookup yields CDR1 ENHRY and CDR2 SYGVKD. Here the CDR3 DNA reads TGTGCCATCAGTGAGCTCGCTAGCGGGAGCTCCTACAATGAGCAGTTCTTC. Translated: CAISELASGSSYNEQFF.

The V gene is TRBV7-7, the J gene TRBJ2-7; maybe TRBD1 (8 bases). V dropped 1 base and J dropped 4 bases, with 11 bases sitting between them. This CDR3 spans 14 amino acids. Germline V gene sequence: CDR1 SSHAT, CDR2 FNYEAQ (reference sequence). CDR3 bases: TGTGCCAGCAGCTTAGAACAGGGGGGGTACGAGCAGTACTTC. As protein: CASSLEQGGYEQYF.

This chain joins TRBV11-2 and TRBJ1-6, with 9 positions matching TRBD1. CDR3 size: 18 residues. J lost 8 bases, V lost 5 bases, and 16 bases had no gene match. Looked up from germline, CDR1 is SGHAT and CDR2 is FQNNGV. This CDR3 reads CASSPLTGGWQVDSPLHF. For the CDR3, the DNA is TGTGCCAGCAGCCCGTTGACAGGGGGTTGGCAAGTGGATTCACCCCTCCACTTT.

The chain uses TRBV30 and TRBJ2-7; TRBD1 is a possible D gene (6 bases). The CDR3 has 13 amino acids. The V and J ends lost 2 bases and 1 base respectively, with 9 bases between them. CDR1 is GTSNPN, CDR2 SVGIG, per germline (reference sequence). The CDR3 protein is CAWSKDRSYEQYF. CDR3 bases: TGTGCCTGGAGTAAGGACAGATCCTACGAGCAGTACTTC.

The rearrangement uses TRBV5-8 and TRBJ2-7; weak D call: TRBD1 (5 bases). CDR3 size: 11 residues. V was cut by 4 bases and J by 6 bases, with 8 bases left in between. The germline V gene encodes CDR1 SGHTS and CDR2 YDEGEE. The CDR3 region is CASSVRVEQYF. The CDR3 bases are TGTGCCAGCAGCGTCAGGGTCGAGCAGTACTTC.